This TCR beta chain was documented in a study of early stage breast cancer tumors. The study, taken as a whole, reports: Most shared enriched TCRB sequences were commonly generated ones.

The CDR3 extends over 13 amino acids. Per the germline V gene, CDR1 is SGHDT and CDR2 is YYEEEE. Trimming removed 6 bases from V and 9 bases from J; junction bases left unmatched: 9. This clone was found once. The target antigen is unknown. Profiled with immunoSEQ multiplex PCR; TCRdb holds only in-frame clones, not every one. Of about 29,000 clones detected, roughly four fifths appear once; the ten largest clones hold roughly 10%. The chain joins TRBV5-6 to TRBJ2-1; TRBD1 matches 7 bases. The clonotype comes from a person in their fifties with breast cancer. The material sequenced was blood. Written as DNA, the CDR3 is TGTGCCAGCACCCCGACAGGGCCGGCTGAGCAGTTCTTC. It specifies CASTPTGPAEQFF. The variable domain in full, completed from reference TRBV5-6 and TRBJ2-1, reads DAGVTQSPTHLIKTRGQQVTLRCSPKSGHDTVSWYQQALGQGPQFIFQYYEEEERQRGNFPDRFSGHQFPNYSSELNVNALLLGDSALYLCASTPTGPAEQFFGPGTRLTVL.